The rows below give T cell receptor beta chains drawn from one sample of a study of blood T cell repertoires in COVID-19. Only in-frame clones appear in the TCRdb table, and some are missing; sequencing was by immunoSEQ multiplex PCR. Of 430,000 or so clones in the sample, approximately 91% were seen once. What was sequenced was PBMCs or T cells enriched from blood (not recorded which). The receptor source for this set is a woman between 18 and 30 years old who had been exposed to COVID-19. The CDR3 runs from the conserved cysteine through the conserved F or W. Only some rows state a clone size, as once, few, many or a class for expanded clones.

>19|-|TRBV24-1|TRBJ2-3
CATSDSKFRDTGRPDTQYF
>15|-|TRBV27|TRBJ2-2
CASSFVGRYTGELFF
>15|-|TRBV7-6|TRBJ2-3
CASSTTGGVADTQYF
>15|-|TRBV28|TRBJ2-2
CASVRRQGNTGELFF
>15|-|TRBV6-5|TRBJ1-2
CASSYSHRTNYGYTF
>14|-|TRBV6-5|TRBJ1-2
CASSSLGQRDGYTF
>16|few|TRBV27|TRBJ1-6
CASSLSPRTGGVALHF
>14|-|TRBV27|TRBJ2-5
CASRVVGGQETQYF
>15|-|TRBV14|TRBJ1-1
CASSRISERSTEAFF
>15|-|TRBV30|TRBJ1-6
CAWRDRVSLNSPLHF
>15|-|TRBV27|TRBJ2-1
CASRQGLSSYNEQFF
>12|-|TRBV5-5|TRBJ1-2
CASSWAVYGYTF
>15|-|TRBV18|TRBJ2-7
CASSPQNFPTYEQYF
>14|-|TRBV28|TRBJ2-5
CASSFGQGRVTQYF
>12|-|TRBV30|TRBJ1-5
CAWGGEKRPQHF
>14|-|TRBV2|TRBJ1-1
CASSVEHSGTEAFF
>13|-|TRBV19|TRBJ2-7
CASSKAGLRGQYF
>12|-|TRBV6-5|TRBJ1-2
CASSYGSYGYTF
>17|few|TRBV30|TRBJ1-2
CAWSAAEFQGDRYGYTF
>14|-|TRBV27|TRBJ1-5
CASSFTGFNQPQHF
>14|-|TRBV3-1/TRBV3-2|TRBJ2-7
CASSPLVGDSEQYF
>13|few|TRBV12-3/TRBV12-4|TRBJ1-6
CASQWESRSPLHF
>16|-|TRBV14|TRBJ2-7
CASSQVPSTGSYEQYF
>15|-|TRBV7-2|TRBJ2-7
CASSSQQGGPYEQYF
>16|-|TRBV19|TRBJ1-6
CASSTTGRGRSSPLHF
>15|-|TRBV4-3|TRBJ1-2
CASSQPGQSLDGYTF
>10|once|TRBV28|TRBJ1-6
CASLNSPLHF
>14|-|TRBV28|TRBJ2-7
CASKTGGYQVEQYF
>12|-|TRBV23-1|TRBJ1-1
CASSQTGSEAFF
>19|-|TRBV4-1|TRBJ2-2
CASSPEPRKLAGNTGELFF
>16|-|TRBV4-3|TRBJ2-1
CASSQDSGGAYNEQFF
>12|-|TRBV9|TRBJ2-1
CASSVVGGEQFF
>11|-|TRBV29-1|TRBJ2-1
CSVEGGNEQFF
>14|-|TRBV7-2|TRBJ1-1
CASSWGRVDTEAFF
>12|-|TRBV19|TRBJ1-5
CASTSGNQPQHF
>15|-|TRBV24-1|TRBJ2-1
CATSDRTSSYNEQFF
>15|-|TRBV4-2|TRBJ1-2
CASSPLWVCAGGYTF
>15|-|TRBV14|TRBJ1-2
CASSQDPGGVYGYTF
>18|-|TRBV18|TRBJ2-3
CASSPGKGLAGFTDTQYF
>13|-|TRBV5-4|TRBJ2-7
CASSLGAGNEQYF
>13|-|TRBV6-6|TRBJ2-5
CASRAGGSETQYF